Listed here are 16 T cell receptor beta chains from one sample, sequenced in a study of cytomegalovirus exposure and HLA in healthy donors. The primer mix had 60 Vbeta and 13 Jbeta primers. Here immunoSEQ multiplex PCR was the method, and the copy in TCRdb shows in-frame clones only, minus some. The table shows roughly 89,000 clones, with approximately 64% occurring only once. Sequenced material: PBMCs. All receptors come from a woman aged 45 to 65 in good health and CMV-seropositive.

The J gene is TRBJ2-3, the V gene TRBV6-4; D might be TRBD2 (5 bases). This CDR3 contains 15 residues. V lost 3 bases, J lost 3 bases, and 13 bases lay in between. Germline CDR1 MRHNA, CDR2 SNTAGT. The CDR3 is CASSESGKATDTQYF. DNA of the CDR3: TGTGCCAGCAGTGAGTCGGGGAAGGCGACAGATACGCAGTATTTT.

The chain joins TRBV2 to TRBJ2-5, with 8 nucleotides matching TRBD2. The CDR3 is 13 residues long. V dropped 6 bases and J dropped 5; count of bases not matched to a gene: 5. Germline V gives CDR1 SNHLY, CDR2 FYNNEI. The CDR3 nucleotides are TGTGCCAGCAGAACGGGGGGGAGCGAGACCCAGTACTTC. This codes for CASRTGGSETQYF.

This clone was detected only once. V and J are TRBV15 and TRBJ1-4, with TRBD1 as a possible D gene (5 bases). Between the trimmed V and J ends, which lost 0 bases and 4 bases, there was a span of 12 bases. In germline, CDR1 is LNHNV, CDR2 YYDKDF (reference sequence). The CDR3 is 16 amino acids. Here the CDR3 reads CATSRDIAGFNEKLFF. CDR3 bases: TGTGCCACCAGCAGAGATATCGCAGGGTTTAATGAAAAACTGTTTTTT.

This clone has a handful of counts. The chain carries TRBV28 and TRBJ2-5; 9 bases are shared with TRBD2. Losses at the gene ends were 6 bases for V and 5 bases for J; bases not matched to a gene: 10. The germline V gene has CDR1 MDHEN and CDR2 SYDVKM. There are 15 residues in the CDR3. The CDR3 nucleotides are TGTGCCAGCAGGCGTGGCGGGGGGGGCTTGGAGACCCAGTACTTC. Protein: CASRRGGGGLETQYF.

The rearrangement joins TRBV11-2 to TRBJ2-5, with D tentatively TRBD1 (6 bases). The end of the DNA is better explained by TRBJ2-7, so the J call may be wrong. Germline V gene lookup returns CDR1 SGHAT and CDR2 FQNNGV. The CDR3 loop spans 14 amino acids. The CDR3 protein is CASSLDRGFYEQYF. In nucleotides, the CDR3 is TGTGCCAGCAGCTTAGATAGGGGGTTCTACGAGCAGTACTTC.

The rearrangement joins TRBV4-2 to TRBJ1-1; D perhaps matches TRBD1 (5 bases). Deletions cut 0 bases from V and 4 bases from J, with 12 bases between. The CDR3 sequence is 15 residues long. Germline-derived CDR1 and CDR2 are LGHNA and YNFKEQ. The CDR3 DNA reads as TGTGCCAGCAGCCAAGAAGCAGGGCTGTTCACTGAAGCTTTCTTT. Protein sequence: CASSQEAGLFTEAFF.

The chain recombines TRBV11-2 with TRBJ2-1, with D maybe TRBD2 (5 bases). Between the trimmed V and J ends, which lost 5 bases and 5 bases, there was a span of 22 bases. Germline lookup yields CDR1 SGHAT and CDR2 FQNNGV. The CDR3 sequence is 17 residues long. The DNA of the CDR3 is TGTGCCAGCAGCCCCTCGATCACGGCCGGGATTAACAATGAGCAGTTCTTC. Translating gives CASSPSITAGINNEQFF.

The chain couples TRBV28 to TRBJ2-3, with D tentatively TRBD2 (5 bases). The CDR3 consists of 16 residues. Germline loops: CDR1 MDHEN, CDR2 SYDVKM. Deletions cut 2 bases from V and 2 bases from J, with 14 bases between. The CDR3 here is CASSLDWSGATDTQYF. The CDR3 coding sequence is TGTGCCAGCAGTTTAGATTGGAGCGGCGCCACAGATACGCAGTATTTT.

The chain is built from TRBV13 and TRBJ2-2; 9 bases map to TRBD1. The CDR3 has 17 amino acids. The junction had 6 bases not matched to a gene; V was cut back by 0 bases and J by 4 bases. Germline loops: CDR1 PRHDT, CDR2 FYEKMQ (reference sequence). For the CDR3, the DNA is TGTGCCAGCAGCTTAGGCCGGGGACAGGGAGGCACCGGGGAGCTGTTTTTT. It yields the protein CASSLGRGQGGTGELFF.

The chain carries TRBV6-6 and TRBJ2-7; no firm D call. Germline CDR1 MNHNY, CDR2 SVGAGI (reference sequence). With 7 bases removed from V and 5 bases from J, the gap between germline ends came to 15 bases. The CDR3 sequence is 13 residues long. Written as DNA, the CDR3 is TGTGCCAGCAAAGCGTTTTTAAAAAACGAGCAGTACTTC. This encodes CASKAFLKNEQYF.

In nucleotides, the CDR3 is TGTGCCAGCAGACGGAGGAATGAAAAACTGTTTTTT. It is translated as CASRRRNEKLFF. The gene calls are TRBV28 and TRBJ1-4, with no clear D. The V end lost 6 bases, the J end lost 5 bases, and 7 bases lay between the germline ends. The CDR3 totals 12 residues. Germline CDR1 MDHEN, CDR2 SYDVKM.

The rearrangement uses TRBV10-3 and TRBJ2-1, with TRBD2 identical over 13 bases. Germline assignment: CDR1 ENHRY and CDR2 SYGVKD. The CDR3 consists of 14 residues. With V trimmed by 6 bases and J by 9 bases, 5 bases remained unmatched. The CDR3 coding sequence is TGTGCCATCAGCTCCGGGACTAGCGGGGTTGAGCAGTTCTTC. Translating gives CAISSGTSGVEQFF.

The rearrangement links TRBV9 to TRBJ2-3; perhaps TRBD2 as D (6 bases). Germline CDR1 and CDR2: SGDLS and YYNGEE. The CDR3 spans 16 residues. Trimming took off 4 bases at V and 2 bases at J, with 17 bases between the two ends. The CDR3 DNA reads TGTGCCAGCAGCCCAAGGAAGGCGGGGTCCACAGATACGCAGTATTTT. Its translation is CASSPRKAGSTDTQYF.

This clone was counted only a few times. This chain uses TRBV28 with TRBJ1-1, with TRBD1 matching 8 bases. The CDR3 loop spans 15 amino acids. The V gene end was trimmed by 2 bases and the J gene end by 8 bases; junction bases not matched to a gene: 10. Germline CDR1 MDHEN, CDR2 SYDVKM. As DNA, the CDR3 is TGTGCCAGCAGTTTAGATCCCCAGGGGGCCGAGGAAGCTTTCTTT. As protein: CASSLDPQGAEEAFF.

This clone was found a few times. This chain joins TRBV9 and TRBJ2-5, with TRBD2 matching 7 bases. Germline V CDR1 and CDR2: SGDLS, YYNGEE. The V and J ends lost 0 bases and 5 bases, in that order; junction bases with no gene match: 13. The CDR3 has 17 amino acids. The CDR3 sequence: CASSVGSGGEEGETQYF. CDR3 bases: TGTGCCAGCAGCGTAGGTAGTGGGGGGGAAGAGGGGGAGACCCAGTACTTC.

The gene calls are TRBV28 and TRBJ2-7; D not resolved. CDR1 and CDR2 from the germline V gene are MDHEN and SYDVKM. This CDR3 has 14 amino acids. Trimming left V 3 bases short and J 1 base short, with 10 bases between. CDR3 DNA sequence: TGTGCCAGCAGTTTTGGGTGGGCATCCTACGAGCAGTACTTC. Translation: CASSFGWASYEQYF.